One sample yielded the 2 T cell receptor beta chains listed below, sequenced in a study of T cell responses to AZD1222 COVID-19 vaccine. Using immunoSEQ multiplex PCR, the repertoire was profiled, and TCRdb retains in-frame clones only, with some absent. The sample consists of some 140,000 clones, less than 90% of them appearing once. Sequenced material: peripheral blood, taken on day 0 of MenACWY control vaccination. The receptors here all came from an adult in good health.

The CDR3 nucleotides are TGTGCCAGCAGCCAGGGATTGGGTCCCTCCCGTTTCGAGCAGTACGTC. Translating it yields CASSQGLGPSRFEQYV. The rearrangement joins TRBV11-2 to TRBJ2-7; tentatively, D is TRBD1 (5 bases). V gave up 5 bases and J gave up 6 bases, with 23 bases separating them. Germline V gives CDR1 SGHAT, CDR2 FQNNGV. This CDR3 spans 16 amino acids.

This chain connects TRBV24-1 to TRBJ2-5; D is ambiguous. The CDR3 runs 15 residues. V was clipped by 3 bases and J by 5 bases, with 15 bases between them. Germline loops: CDR1 KGHDR, CDR2 SFDVKD. The CDR3 region has the DNA TGTGCCACCAGTGATCCTAGAGGTATTCCGGAGACCCAGTACTTC. It codes for CATSDPRGIPETQYF.